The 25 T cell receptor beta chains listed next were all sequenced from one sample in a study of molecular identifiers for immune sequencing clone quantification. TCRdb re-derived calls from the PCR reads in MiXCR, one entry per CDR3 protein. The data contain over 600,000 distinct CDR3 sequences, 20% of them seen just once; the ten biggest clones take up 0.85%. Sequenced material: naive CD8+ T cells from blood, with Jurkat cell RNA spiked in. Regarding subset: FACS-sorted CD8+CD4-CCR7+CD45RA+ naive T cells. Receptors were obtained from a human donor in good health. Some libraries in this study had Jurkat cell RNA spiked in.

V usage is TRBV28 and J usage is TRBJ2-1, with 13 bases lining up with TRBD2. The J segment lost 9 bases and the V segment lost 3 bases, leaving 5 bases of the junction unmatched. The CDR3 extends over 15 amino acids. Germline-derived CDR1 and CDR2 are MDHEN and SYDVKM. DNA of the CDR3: TGTGCCAGCAGTTTCCGGGGACTAGCGGGGCCTGAGCAGTTCTTC. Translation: CASSFRGLAGPEQFF.

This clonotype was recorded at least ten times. CDR3 region: CASSYIRGGEQYF. In DNA, the CDR3 is TGTGCCAGCAGTTACATCAGGGGCGGCGAGCAGTACTTC. The chain couples TRBV6-5 to TRBJ2-7; the D gene is possibly TRBD1 (6 bases). The CDR3 has 13 amino acids. The germline gives CDR1 MNHEY, CDR2 SVGAGI. V dropped 2 bases and J dropped 6 bases, with 11 bases sitting between them.

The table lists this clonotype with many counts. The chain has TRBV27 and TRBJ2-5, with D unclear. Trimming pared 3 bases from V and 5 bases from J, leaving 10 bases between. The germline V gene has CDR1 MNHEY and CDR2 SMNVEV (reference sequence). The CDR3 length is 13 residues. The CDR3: CASSFTPVETQYF. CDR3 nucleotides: TGTGCCAGCAGTTTTACTCCTGTTGAGACCCAGTACTTC.

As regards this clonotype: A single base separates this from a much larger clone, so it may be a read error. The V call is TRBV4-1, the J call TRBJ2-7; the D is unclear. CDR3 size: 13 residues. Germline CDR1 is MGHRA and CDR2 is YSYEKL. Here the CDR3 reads CASIQVTVREQYF. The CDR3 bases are TGCGCCAGCATCCAAGTTACCGTGAGGGAGCAGTACTTC.

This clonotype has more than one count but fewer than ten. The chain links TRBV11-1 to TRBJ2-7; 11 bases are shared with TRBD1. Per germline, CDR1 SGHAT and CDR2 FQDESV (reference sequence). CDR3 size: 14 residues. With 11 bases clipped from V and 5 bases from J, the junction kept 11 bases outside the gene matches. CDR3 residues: CASIRDRGSNEQYF. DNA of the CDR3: TGTGCCTCCATAAGGGACAGGGGGTCCAACGAGCAGTACTTC.

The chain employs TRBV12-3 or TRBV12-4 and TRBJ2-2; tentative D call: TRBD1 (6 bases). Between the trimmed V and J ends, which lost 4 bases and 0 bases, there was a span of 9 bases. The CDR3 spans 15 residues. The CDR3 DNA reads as TGTGCCAGCAGTTATGGGACACCGAACACCGGGGAGCTGTTTTTT. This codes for CASSYGTPNTGELFF.

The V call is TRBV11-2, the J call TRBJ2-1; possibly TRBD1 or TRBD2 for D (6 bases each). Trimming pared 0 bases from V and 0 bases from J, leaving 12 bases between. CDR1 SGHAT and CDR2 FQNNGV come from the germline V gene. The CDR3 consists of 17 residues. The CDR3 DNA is TGTGCCAGCAGCTTAGAGGGGGCGGGGAGCTCCTACAATGAGCAGTTCTTC. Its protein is CASSLEGAGSSYNEQFF.

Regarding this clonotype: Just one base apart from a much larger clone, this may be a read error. Here the CDR3 reads CATSDLNRAPGEMFF. The CDR3 DNA sequence: TGTGCCACCAGTGACTTGAACAGGGCCCCCGGGGAGATGTTTTTT. The chain has TRBV24-1 and TRBJ2-2, with D perhaps matching TRBD1 (6 bases). From germline, CDR1 is KGHDR and CDR2 SFDVKD. CDR3 length equals 15 residues.

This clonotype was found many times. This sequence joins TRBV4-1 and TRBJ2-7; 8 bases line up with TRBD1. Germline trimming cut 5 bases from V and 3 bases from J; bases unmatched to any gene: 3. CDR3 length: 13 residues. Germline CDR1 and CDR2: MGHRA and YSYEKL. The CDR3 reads CASSMGQDYEQYF. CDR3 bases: TGCGCCAGCAGCATGGGACAGGACTACGAGCAGTACTTC.

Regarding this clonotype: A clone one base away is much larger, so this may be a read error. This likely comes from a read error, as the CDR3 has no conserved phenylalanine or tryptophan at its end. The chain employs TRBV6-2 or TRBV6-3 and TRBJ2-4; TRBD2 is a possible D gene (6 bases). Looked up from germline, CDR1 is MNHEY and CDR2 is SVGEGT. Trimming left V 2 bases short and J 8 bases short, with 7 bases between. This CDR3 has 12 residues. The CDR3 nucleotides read TGTGCCAGCAGTTACGGAGGGGACATTCAGTACATC. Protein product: CASSYGGDIQYI.

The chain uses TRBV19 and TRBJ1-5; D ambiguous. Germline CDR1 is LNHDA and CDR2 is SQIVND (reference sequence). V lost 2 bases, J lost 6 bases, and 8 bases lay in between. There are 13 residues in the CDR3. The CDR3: CASSILPGQPQHF. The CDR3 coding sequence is TGTGCCAGTAGTATACTTCCGGGTCAGCCCCAGCATTTT.

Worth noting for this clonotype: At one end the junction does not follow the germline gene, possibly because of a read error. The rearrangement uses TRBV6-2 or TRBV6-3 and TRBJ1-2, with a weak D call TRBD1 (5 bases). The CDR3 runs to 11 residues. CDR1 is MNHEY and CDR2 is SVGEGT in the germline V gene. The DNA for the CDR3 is TGTGTCAGCAGTACAGGCTATGGCTACACCTTC. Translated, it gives CVSSTGYGYTF.

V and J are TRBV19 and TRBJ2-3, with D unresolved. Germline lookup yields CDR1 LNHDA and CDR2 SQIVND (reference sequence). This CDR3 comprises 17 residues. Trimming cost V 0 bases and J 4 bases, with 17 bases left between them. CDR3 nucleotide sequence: TGTGCCAGTAGTATAGATCGAAGTGCGATCGGCGCAGATACGCAGTATTTT. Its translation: CASSIDRSAIGADTQYF.

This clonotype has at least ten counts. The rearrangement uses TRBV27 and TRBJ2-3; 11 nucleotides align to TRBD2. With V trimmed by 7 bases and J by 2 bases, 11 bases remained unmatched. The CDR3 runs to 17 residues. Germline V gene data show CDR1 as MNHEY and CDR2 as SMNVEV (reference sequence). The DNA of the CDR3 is TGTGCCAGCATCGACGGGACTAGCGGAGCAAACACAGATACGCAGTATTTT. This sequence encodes CASIDGTSGANTDTQYF.

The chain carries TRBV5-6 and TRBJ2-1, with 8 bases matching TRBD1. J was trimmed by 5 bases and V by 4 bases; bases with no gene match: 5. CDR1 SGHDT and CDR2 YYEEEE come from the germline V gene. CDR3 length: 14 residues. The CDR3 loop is CASSTGQGHNEQFF. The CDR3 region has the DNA TGTGCCAGCAGCACTGGACAGGGACACAATGAGCAGTTCTTC.

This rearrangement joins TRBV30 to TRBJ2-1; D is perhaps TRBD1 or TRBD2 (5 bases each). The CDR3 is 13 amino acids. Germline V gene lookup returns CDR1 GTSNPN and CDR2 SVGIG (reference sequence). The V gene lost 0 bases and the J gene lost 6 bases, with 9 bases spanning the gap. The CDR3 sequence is CAWSVLGGNEQFF. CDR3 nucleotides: TGTGCCTGGAGTGTACTTGGGGGCAATGAGCAGTTCTTC.

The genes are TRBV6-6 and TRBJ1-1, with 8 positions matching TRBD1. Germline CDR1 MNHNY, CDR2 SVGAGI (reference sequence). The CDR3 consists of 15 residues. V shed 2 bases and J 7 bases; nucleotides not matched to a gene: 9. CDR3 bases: TGTGCCAGCAGTTACGTCCTCCAGGGGGCAAATGAAGCTTTCTTT. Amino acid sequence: CASSYVLQGANEAFF.

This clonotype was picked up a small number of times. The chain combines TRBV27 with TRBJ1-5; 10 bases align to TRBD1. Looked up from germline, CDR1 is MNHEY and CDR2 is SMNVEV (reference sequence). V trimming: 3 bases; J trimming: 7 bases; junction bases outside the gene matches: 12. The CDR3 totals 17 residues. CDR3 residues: CASSLYTTGGLLQPQHF. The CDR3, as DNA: TGTGCCAGCAGTTTGTATACGACAGGGGGCCTACTGCAGCCCCAGCATTTT.

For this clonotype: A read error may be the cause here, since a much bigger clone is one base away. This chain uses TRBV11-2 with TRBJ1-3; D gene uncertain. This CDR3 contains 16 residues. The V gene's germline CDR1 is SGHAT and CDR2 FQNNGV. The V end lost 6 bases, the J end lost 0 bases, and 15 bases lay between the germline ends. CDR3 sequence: CASSRQLGPSGNTIYF. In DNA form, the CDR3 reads TGTGCCAGCAGTCGCCAGCTTGGGCCCTCTGGAAACACCATATATTTT.

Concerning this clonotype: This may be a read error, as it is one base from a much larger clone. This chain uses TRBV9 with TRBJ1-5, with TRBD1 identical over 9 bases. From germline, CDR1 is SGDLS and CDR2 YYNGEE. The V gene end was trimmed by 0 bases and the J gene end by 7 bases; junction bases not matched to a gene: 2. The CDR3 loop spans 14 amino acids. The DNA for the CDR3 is TGTGCCAGCAGCGTAGACAGGGGGCCCCAGCCCCAGCATTTT. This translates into CASSVDRGPQPQHF.

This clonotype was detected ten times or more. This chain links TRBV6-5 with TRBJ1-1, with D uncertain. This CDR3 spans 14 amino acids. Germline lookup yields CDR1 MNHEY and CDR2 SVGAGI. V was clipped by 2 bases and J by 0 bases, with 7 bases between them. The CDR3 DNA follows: TGTGCCAGCAGTTACGGCCCTATGAACACTGAAGCTTTCTTT. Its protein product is CASSYGPMNTEAFF.

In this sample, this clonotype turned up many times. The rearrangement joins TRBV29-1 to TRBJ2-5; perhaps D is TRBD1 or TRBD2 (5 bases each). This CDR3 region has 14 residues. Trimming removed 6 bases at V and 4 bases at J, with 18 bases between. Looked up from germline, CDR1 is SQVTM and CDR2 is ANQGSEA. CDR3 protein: CSVETVNRGETQYF. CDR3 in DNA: TGCAGCGTCGAGACAGTCAACCGGGGAGAGACCCAGTACTTC.

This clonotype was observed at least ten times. The chain's CDR3 is CASSQGVGPPQETQYF. CDR3 in DNA: TGTGCCAGCAGCCAAGGGGTCGGGCCCCCCCAAGAGACCCAGTACTTC. The chain is built from TRBV3-1 and TRBJ2-5; D gene uncertain. V was shortened by 1 base and J by 1 base, with 13 bases between the two germline ends. Per germline, CDR1 LGHDT and CDR2 YNNKEL (reference sequence). This CDR3 comprises 16 residues.

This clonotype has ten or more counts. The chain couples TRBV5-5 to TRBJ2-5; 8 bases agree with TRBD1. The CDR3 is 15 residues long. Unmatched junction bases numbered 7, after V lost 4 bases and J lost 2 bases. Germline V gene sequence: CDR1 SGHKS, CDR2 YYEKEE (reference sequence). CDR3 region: CASSLGQGWQETQYF. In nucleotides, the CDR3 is TGTGCCAGCAGCCTTGGACAGGGCTGGCAAGAGACCCAGTACTTC.

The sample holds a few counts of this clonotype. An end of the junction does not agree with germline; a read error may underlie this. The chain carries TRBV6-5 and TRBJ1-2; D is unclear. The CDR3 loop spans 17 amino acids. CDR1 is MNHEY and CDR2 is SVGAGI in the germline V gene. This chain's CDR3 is CASSLLGGYSNNYGYAF. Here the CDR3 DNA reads TGTGCCAGCAGTCTTTTAGGCGGATACTCTAATAACTATGGCTACGCCTTC.